This entry describes one TCR beta chain. The data were taken from a study of neoadjuvant anti-PD-1 for oral cavity cancer. Measured with immunoSEQ multiplex PCR; TCRdb has only the in-frame clones, and not every one. The sample has about 7,600 clones; 45% to 55% are singletons. The receptor was isolated from a person aged 35 to 85 with oral cavity squamous cell carcinoma. The material was tumor tissue, obtained before nivolumab (anti-PD-1) treatment.

The CDR3 spells CASSRRESYNEQFF. CDR3 DNA sequence: TGTGCCAGCAGTCGTCGGGAGAGCTACAATGAGCAGTTCTTC. The J gene is TRBJ2-1, the V gene TRBV6-5; D possibly corresponds to TRBD2 (6 bases). Germline assignment: CDR1 MNHEY and CDR2 SVGAGI. The CDR3 consists of 14 residues. The ends were cut back, 5 bases at V and 3 bases at J, with 11 bases in the middle.